This entry lists 3 T cell receptor beta chains sequenced from one sample in a study of shared clonotypes between healthy human individuals. This table comes from immunoSEQ multiplex PCR, and its TCRdb copy is limited to in-frame clones, with some not included. The data hold over a million clones, with approximately 98.5% observed a single time. Sequencing input: naive CD4+ T cells sorted from blood. The subset denotes: CD45RA+ positively selected. The receptor source for this set is a man younger than 45 in good health.

The chain recombines TRBV28 with TRBJ2-7, with 8 bases matching TRBD1. Germline V gene data show CDR1 as MDHEN and CDR2 as SYDVKM. CDR3 length: 12 amino acids. The J segment lost 2 bases and the V segment lost 10 bases, leaving 4 bases of the junction unmatched. Here the CDR3 DNA reads TGTGCCACCAGGGGGCCAGCCTACGAGCAGTACTTC. This translates into CATRGPAYEQYF.

V and J are TRBV19 and TRBJ2-5; TRBD2 is a possible D gene (5 bases). The CDR3 length is 15 residues. V lost 5 bases to trimming and J lost 5 bases, with 18 bases between them. Per the germline V gene, CDR1 is LNHDA and CDR2 is SQIVND (reference sequence). DNA for the CDR3: TGTGCCAGTAGTCGCTCCCCACTAGTTTCGGAGACCCAGTACTTC. It encodes CASSRSPLVSETQYF.

The chain links TRBV27 to TRBJ2-6; D uncertain. The CDR3 length is 14 residues. CDR1 MNHEY and CDR2 SMNVEV come from the germline V gene (reference sequence). Trimming took off 6 bases at V and 3 bases at J, with 9 bases between the two ends. The CDR3 DNA is TGTGCCAGCAGACCAGGATTTGGGGCCAACGTCCTGACTTTC. Amino acids: CASRPGFGANVLTF.